The 16 T cell receptor beta chains below all came from one sample that was sequenced in a study of blood T cells in healthy people across ages. A J-beta primer mix and a sample-barcoded 5' primer were used in a second PCR of roughly 6 to 12 cycles. TCRdb reanalysed the 5' RACE reads using MiXCR and keeps one entry per CDR3 protein. This table has 550,000 to 600,000 distinct CDR3 sequences, around 48% appearing once. Sequencing input: blood. All receptors derive from an elderly man in good health.

The J gene is TRBJ1-6, the V gene TRBV27; no firm D call. The CDR3 has 16 residues. Trimming took 5 bases from V and 1 from J, leaving 12 bases between them. Germline CDR1 reads MNHEY; CDR2 reads SMNVEV (reference sequence). The CDR3 spells CASSPPRGSYNSPLHF. DNA of the CDR3: TGTGCCAGCAGTCCACCCAGAGGATCCTATAATTCACCCCTCCACTTT.

The rearrangement links TRBV12-3 or TRBV12-4 to TRBJ2-1; 8 bases are a match to TRBD1. Trimming removed 3 bases from V and 7 bases from J; junction bases left unmatched: 8. The CDR3 length is 15 residues. The CDR3 loop is CASSFWAGGKNEQFF. DNA for the CDR3: TGTGCCAGCAGTTTTTGGGCAGGGGGCAAAAATGAGCAGTTCTTC.

This rearrangement joins TRBV20-1 to TRBJ2-1; 7 bases agree with TRBD2. From germline, CDR1 is DFQATT and CDR2 SNEGSKA (reference sequence). The CDR3 runs to 15 residues. V shed 1 base and J 4 bases; nucleotides not matched to a gene: 7. The CDR3 nucleotides read TGCAGTGCTAGAGTGGGGTCTAGCGGATACAATGAGCAGTTCTTC. Protein: CSARVGSSGYNEQFF.

The J gene is TRBJ2-3, the V gene TRBV12-5; TRBD1 matches at 9 bases. The CDR3 extends over 15 amino acids. In germline, CDR1 is LGHNT, CDR2 FRNRAP. With 7 bases clipped from V and 4 bases from J, the junction kept 9 bases outside the gene matches. CDR3 bases: TGTGCTAGTGTCCCCGGGACAGGGTTCCCAGATACGCAGTATTTT. Protein product: CASVPGTGFPDTQYF.

The chain employs TRBV2 and TRBJ1-2; D unclear. The CDR3 length is 13 residues. Trimming cost V 2 bases and J 8 bases, with 12 bases left between them. Germline V gene sequence: CDR1 SNHLY, CDR2 FYNNEI. This chain's CDR3 is CASSERKMGGYTF. As DNA, the CDR3 is TGTGCCAGCAGTGAACGGAAGATGGGCGGCTACACCTTC.

This rearrangement joins TRBV5-1 to TRBJ1-2; D might be TRBD1 (6 bases). V was trimmed by 4 bases and J by 2 bases, leaving 12 bases between them. Per the germline V gene, CDR1 is SGHRS and CDR2 is YFSETQ. This CDR3 contains 14 residues. The CDR3 protein is CASSQDSINYGYTF. DNA of the CDR3: TGCGCCAGCAGCCAGGACAGCATAAACTATGGCTACACCTTC.

The rearrangement uses TRBV20-1 and TRBJ2-5, with D perhaps matching TRBD1 (6 bases). V dropped 0 bases and J dropped 5 bases, with 19 bases sitting between them. Germline assignment: CDR1 DFQATT and CDR2 SNEGSKA (reference sequence). This CDR3 has 16 amino acids. The DNA of the CDR3 is TGCAGTGCTAGAGATCAGTACAGGGAGTATCGGGAGACCCAGTACTTC. Its translation is CSARDQYREYRETQYF.

This clonotype has a handful of counts. This chain connects TRBV11-1 to TRBJ1-1, with D possibly TRBD1 on 5 matching bases. The CDR3 is 16 residues long. The germline CDR1 and CDR2 sequences are SGHAT and FQDESV (reference sequence). The V and J ends lost 4 bases and 2 bases respectively, with 17 bases between them. The CDR3 loop reads CASSSPVQGVNTEAFF. Written as DNA, the CDR3 is TGTGCCAGCAGCTCCCCCGTCCAGGGAGTCAACACTGAAGCTTTCTTT.

The rearrangement links TRBV11-3 to TRBJ2-1, with D tentatively TRBD1 or TRBD2 (5 bases each). Trimming pared 5 bases from V and 6 bases from J, leaving 11 bases between. The germline gives CDR1 SGHNT, CDR2 YENEEA. The length of the CDR3 is 13 residues. CDR3 protein: CASSPGPSNEQFF. The CDR3 DNA sequence: TGTGCCAGCAGCCCGGGACCATCCAATGAGCAGTTCTTC.

This clonotype was counted ten times or more. V gene TRBV6-5 combines with J gene TRBJ1-1; 9 bases match TRBD1. The CDR3 totals 14 residues. J lost 6 bases, V lost 6 bases, and 8 bases had no gene match. Germline loops: CDR1 MNHEY, CDR2 SVGAGI. The CDR3, as DNA: TGTGCCAGCAGAGGGACAGGGTTAAGGGCTGAAGCTTTCTTT. Translated, it gives CASRGTGLRAEAFF.

This clonotype appeared a single time. The J gene is TRBJ1-3, the V gene TRBV29-1; D gene ambiguous. Trimming pared 3 bases from V and 0 bases from J, leaving 3 bases between. CDR1 SQVTM and CDR2 ANQGSEA come from the germline V gene. CDR3 size: 12 residues. CDR3 in amino acids: CSVEASGNTIYF. The CDR3 bases are TGCAGCGTTGAGGCCTCTGGAAACACCATATATTTT.

This clonotype appeared a few times. The V call is TRBV7-2, the J call TRBJ2-7; 9 bases are a match to TRBD2. With V trimmed by 0 bases and J by 2 bases, 5 bases remained unmatched. The V gene's germline CDR1 is SGHTA and CDR2 FQGNSA. The CDR3 sequence is 16 residues long. The DNA of the CDR3 is TGTGCCAGCAGCTTAGCGGTAGGGACTAGCCCCTACGAGCAGTACTTC. Amino acids: CASSLAVGTSPYEQYF.

The V call is TRBV4-1, the J call TRBJ2-3; no definite D call. CDR3 size: 14 residues. V was pared by 3 bases and J by 2 bases, with 9 bases between. CDR1 is MGHRA, CDR2 YSYEKL, per germline. The DNA for the CDR3 is TGCGCCAGCAGCCAGGTTGGGTTCACAGATACGCAGTATTTT. Protein sequence: CASSQVGFTDTQYF.

The chain recombines TRBV6-2 or TRBV6-3 with TRBJ2-7; tentative D call: TRBD2 (6 bases). This CDR3 contains 15 residues. Germline V gene lookup returns CDR1 MNHEY and CDR2 SVGEGT. V dropped 7 bases and J dropped 3 bases, with 19 bases sitting between them. CDR3 loop: CASNSPRRGFYEQYF. DNA for the CDR3: TGTGCCAGCAACTCACCTAGGAGGGGATTCTACGAGCAGTACTTC.

The V gene is TRBV29-1, the J gene TRBJ2-4, with D possibly being TRBD1 (6 bases). V lost 4 bases, J lost 8 bases, and 12 bases lay in between. Germline V gene sequence: CDR1 SQVTM, CDR2 ANQGSEA. The CDR3 extends over 12 amino acids. CDR3 in DNA: TGCAGCGTTGTTTGGGGGCTGGACATTCAGTACTTC. It yields the protein CSVVWGLDIQYF.

In its sample, this clonotype was seen once. The V gene is TRBV7-8, the J gene TRBJ1-4; D ambiguous. CDR3 size: 15 residues. Germline V gene data show CDR1 as SGHVS and CDR2 as FQNEAQ. Trimming shortened V by 2 bases and J by 3 bases, and 10 bases separated the two germline ends. For the CDR3, the DNA is TGTGCCAGCAGCTTAAGGGTGGCAGCTAATGAAAAACTGTTTTTT. Residues: CASSLRVAANEKLFF.